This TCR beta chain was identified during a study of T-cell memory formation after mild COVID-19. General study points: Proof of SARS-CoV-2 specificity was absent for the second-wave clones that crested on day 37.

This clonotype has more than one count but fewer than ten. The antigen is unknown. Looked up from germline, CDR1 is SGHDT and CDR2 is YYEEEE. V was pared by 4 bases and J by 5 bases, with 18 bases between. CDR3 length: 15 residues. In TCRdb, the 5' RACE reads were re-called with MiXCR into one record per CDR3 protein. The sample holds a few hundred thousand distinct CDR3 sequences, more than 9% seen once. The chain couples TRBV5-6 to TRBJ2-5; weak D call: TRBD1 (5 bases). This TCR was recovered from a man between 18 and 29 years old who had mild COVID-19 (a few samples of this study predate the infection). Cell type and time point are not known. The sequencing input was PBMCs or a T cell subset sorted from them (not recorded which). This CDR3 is CASSQQAFLWETQYF. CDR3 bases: TGTGCCAGCAGCCAACAGGCTTTTCTCTGGGAGACCCAGTACTTC.